The text below deals with one T cell receptor (beta chain). Here immunoSEQ multiplex PCR was the method, and the copy in TCRdb shows in-frame clones only, minus some. Here the sample spans around 210,000 clones, about 84% being singletons. Germline CDR1 is MDHEN and CDR2 is SYDVKM. The CDR3 has 14 residues. V was cut by 7 bases and J by 6 bases, with 19 bases left in between. Followed longitudinally, the Seattle patients had been enrolled during active infection. This entry belongs to a study of blood T cell repertoires in COVID-19. In the study overall: From T cells, B-cell-depleted T cells, or PBMCs came the material, which was cDNA or gDNA.

Sequencing was performed on peripheral blood. This sequence was found in a woman aged 80 or over with COVID-19, enrolled during active disease. The chain combines TRBV28 with TRBJ2-7, with D possibly matching TRBD2 (6 bases). The CDR3 nucleotides are TGTGCCAGCACGCTTACCTGGGGGGTCGGCGAGCAGTACTTC. It encodes CASTLTWGVGEQYF.